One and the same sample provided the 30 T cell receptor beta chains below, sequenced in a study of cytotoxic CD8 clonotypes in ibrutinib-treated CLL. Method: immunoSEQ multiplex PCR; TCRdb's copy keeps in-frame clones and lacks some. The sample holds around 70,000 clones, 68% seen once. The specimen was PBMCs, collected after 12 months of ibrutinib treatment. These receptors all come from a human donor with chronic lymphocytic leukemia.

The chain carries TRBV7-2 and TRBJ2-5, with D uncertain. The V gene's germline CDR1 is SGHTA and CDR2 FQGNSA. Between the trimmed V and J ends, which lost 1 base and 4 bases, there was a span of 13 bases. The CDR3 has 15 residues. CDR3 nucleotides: TGTGCCAGCAGCTTAGGAGCCGTAGCACGAGAGACCCAGTACTTC. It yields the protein CASSLGAVARETQYF.

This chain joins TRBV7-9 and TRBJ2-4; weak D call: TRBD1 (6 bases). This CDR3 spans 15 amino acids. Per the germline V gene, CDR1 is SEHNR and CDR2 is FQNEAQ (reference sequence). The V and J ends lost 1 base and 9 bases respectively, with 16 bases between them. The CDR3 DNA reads TGTGCCAGCAGCTTAGGTTTTTACAGGGCCAGCATTCAGTACTTC. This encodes CASSLGFYRASIQYF. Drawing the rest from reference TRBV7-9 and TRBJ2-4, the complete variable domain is DTGVSQNPRHKITKRGQNVTFRCDPISEHNRLYWYRQTLGQGPEFLTYFQNEAQLEKSRLLSDRFSAERPKGSFSTLEIQRTEQGDSAMYLCASSLGFYRASIQYFGAGTRLSVL.

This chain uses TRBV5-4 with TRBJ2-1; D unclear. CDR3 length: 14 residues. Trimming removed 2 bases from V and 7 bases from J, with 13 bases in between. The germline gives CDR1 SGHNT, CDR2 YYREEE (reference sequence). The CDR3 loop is CASSFVNRVNEQFF. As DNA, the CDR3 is TGTGCCAGCAGCTTCGTGAACAGAGTAAATGAGCAGTTCTTC.

CDR3 protein: CASSRTPPGSYEQYF. The CDR3 DNA follows: TGTGCCAGCAGTCGGACACCCCCCGGGTCCTACGAGCAGTACTTC. The J gene is TRBJ2-7, the V gene TRBV6-5, with D perhaps TRBD1 (5 bases). V lost 5 bases to trimming and J lost 1 base, with 15 bases between them. Germline V lookup: CDR1 MNHEY, CDR2 SVGAGI. The CDR3 covers 15 residues.

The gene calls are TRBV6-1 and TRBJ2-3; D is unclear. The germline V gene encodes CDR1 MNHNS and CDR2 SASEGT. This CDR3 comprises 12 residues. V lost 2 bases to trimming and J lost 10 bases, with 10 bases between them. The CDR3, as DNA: TGTGCCAGCAGTGAATCGTATCGTGCGCAGTATTTT. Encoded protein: CASSESYRAQYF.

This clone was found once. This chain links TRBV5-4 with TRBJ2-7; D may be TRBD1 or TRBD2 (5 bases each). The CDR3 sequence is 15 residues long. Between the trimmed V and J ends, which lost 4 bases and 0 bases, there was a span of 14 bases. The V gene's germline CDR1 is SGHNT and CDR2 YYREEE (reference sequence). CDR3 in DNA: TGTGCCAGCAGCATAGGGACGTTAAGCTCCTACGAGCAGTACTTC. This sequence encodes CASSIGTLSSYEQYF.

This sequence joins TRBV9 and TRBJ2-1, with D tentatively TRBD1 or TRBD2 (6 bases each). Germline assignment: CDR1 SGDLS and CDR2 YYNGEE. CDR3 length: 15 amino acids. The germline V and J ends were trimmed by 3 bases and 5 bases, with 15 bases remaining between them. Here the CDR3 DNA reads TGTGCCAGCAGCGCGGGAGACAGGCCGGACAATGAGCAGTTCTTC. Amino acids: CASSAGDRPDNEQFF.

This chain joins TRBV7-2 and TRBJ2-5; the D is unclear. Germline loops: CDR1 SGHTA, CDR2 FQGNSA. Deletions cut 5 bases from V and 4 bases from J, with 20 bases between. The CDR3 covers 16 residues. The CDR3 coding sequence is TGTGCCAGCAGCCCGGACGGGCTTCAAGTGGGAGAGACCCAGTACTTC. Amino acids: CASSPDGLQVGETQYF.

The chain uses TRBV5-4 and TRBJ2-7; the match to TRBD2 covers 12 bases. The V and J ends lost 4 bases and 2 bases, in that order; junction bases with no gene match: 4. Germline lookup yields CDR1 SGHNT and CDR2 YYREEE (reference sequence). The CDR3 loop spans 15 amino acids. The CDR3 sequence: CASSPRTSGAYEQYF. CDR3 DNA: TGTGCCAGCAGCCCTCGGACTAGCGGGGCCTACGAGCAGTACTTC.

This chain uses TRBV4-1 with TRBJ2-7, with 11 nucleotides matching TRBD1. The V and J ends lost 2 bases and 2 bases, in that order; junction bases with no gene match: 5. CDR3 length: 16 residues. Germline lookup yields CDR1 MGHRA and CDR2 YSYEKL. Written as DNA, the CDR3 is TGCGCCAGCAGCCAACCCGGGACAGGGGGTACCTACGAGCAGTACTTC. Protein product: CASSQPGTGGTYEQYF.

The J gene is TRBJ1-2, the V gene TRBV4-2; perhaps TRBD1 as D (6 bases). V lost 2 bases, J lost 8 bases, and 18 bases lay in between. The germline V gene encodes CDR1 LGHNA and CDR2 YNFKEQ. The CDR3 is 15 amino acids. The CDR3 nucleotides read TGTGCCAGCAGCCAAACCCTACAGGGCGCCGGGGGCTACACCTTC. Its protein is CASSQTLQGAGGYTF.

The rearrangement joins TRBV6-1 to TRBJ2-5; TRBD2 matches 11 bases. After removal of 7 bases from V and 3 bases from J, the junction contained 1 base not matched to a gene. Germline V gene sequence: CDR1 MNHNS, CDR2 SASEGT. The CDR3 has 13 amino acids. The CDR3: CASKTSGEETQYF. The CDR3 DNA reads TGTGCCAGCAAGACTAGCGGGGAAGAGACCCAGTACTTC.

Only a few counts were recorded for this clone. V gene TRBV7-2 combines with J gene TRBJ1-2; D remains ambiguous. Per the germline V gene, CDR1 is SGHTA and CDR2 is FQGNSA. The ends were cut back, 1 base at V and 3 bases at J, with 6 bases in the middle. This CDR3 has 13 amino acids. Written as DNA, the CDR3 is TGTGCCAGCAGCTTAGTTGGTGACTATGGCTACACCTTC. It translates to CASSLVGDYGYTF.

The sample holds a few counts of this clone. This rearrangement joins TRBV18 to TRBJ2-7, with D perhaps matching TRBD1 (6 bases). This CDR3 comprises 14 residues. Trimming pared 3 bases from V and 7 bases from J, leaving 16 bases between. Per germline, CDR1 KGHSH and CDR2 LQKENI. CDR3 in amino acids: CASSPSQGALEQYF. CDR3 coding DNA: TGTGCCAGCTCACCCTCACAGGGAGCTCTGGAGCAGTACTTC.

The CDR3 DNA follows: TGCAGTGCTAGAGTTCAGGGTGGCTACACCTTC. Residues: CSARVQGGYTF. The chain carries TRBV20-1 and TRBJ1-2; D might be TRBD1 (5 bases). The CDR3 length is 11 residues. V was trimmed by 1 base and J by 7 bases, leaving 7 bases between them. Germline assignment: CDR1 DFQATT and CDR2 SNEGSKA (reference sequence).

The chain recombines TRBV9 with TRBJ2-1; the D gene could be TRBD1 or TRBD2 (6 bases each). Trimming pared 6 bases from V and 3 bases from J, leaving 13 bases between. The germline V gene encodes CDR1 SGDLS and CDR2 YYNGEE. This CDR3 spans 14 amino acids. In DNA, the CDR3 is TGTGCCAGCACCAAAGGGGGGAGCTACAATGAGCAGTTCTTC. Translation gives CASTKGGSYNEQFF. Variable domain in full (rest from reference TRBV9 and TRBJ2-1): DSGVTQTPKHLITATGQRVTLRCSPRSGDLSVYWYQQSLDQGLQFLIQYYNGEERAKGNILERFSAQQFPDLHSELNLSSLELGDSALYFCASTKGGSYNEQFFGPGTRLTVL.

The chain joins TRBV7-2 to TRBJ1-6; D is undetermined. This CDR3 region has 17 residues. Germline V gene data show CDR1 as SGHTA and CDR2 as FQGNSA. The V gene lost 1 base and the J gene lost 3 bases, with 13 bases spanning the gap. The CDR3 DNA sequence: TGTGCCAGCAGCTTAGGAACCCAGGACCTCTATAATTCACCCCTCCACTTT. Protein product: CASSLGTQDLYNSPLHF.

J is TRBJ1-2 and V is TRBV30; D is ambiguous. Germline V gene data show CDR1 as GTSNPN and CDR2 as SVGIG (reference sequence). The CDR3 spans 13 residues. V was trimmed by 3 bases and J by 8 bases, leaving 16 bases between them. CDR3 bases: TGTGCCTGGAGCACTGACTGGAAAGAAGGCTACACCTTC. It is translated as CAWSTDWKEGYTF.

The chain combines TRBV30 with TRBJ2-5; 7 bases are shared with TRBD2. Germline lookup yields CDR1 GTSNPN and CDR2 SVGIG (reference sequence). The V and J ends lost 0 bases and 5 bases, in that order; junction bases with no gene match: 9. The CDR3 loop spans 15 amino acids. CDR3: CAWSVIRGGGETQYF. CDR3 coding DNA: TGTGCCTGGAGTGTAATCCGCGGGGGTGGGGAGACCCAGTACTTC.

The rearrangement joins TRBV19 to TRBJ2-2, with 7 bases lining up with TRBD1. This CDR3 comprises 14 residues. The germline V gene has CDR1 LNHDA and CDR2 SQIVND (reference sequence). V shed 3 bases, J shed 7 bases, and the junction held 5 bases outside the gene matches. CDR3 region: CASSMSRGSGELFF. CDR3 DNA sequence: TGTGCCAGTAGTATGTCCAGGGGGAGCGGGGAGCTGTTTTTT.

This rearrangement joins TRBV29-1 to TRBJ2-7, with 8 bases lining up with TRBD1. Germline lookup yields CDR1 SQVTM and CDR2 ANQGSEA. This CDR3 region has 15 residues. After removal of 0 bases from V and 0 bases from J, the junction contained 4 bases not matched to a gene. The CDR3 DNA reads TGCAGCGTTGAAGACGGGGACAGGCCCTCCTACGAGCAGTACTTC. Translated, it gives CSVEDGDRPSYEQYF.

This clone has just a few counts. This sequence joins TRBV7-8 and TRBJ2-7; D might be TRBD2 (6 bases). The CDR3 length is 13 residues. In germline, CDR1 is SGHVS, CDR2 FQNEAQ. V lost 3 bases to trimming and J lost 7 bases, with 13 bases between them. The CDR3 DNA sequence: TGTGCCAGCAGCTTCCGACCCAGCGGGGAGCAGTACTTC. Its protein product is CASSFRPSGEQYF.

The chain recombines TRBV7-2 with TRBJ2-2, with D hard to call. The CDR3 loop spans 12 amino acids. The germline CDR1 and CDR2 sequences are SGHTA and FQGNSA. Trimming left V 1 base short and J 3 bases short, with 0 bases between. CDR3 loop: CASSLDTGELFF. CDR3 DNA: TGTGCCAGCAGCTTAGACACCGGGGAGCTGTTTTTT.

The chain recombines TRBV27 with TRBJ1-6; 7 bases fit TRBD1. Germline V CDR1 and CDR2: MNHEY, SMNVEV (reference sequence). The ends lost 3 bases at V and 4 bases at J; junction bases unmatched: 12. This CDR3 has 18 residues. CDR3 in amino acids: CASSFDRAGTVYNSPLHF. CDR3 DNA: TGTGCCAGCAGTTTCGATCGGGCTGGGACAGTATATAATTCACCCCTCCACTTT.

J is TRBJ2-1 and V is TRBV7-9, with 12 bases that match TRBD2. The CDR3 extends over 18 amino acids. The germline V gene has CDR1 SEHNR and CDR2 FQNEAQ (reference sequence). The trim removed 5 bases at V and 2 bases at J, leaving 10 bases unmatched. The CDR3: CASSKSERTSGTYNEQFF. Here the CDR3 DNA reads TGTGCCAGCAGCAAAAGCGAACGGACTAGCGGGACCTACAATGAGCAGTTCTTC.

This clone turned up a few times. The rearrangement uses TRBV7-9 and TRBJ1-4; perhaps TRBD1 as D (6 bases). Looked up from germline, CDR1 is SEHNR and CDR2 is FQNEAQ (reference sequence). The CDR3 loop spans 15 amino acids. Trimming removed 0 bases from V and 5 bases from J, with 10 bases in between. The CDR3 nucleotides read TGTGCCAGCAGCTTAGCGGCAGGGGAAAATGAAAAACTGTTTTTT. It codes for CASSLAAGENEKLFF.

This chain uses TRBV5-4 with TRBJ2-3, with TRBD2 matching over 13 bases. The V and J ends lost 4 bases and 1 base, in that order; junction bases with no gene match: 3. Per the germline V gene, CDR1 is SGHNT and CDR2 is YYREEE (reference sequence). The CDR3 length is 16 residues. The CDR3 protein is CASSRGTSGGTDTQYF. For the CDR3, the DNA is TGTGCCAGCAGCCGGGGGACTAGCGGGGGCACAGATACGCAGTATTTT.

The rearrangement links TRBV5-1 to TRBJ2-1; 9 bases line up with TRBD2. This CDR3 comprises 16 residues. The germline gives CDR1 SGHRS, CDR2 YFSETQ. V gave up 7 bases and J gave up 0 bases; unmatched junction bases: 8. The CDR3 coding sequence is TGCGCCAGCCATCTAGCGGGGCTGAGCTCCTACAATGAGCAGTTCTTC. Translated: CASHLAGLSSYNEQFF.

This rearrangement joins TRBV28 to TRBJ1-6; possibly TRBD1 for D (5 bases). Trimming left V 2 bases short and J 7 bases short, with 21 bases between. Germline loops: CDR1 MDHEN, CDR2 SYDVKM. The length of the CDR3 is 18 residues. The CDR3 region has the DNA TGTGCCAGCAGTTTACCCCCCTCGGCGGGCTGGGGGAATTCACCCCTCCACTTT. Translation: CASSLPPSAGWGNSPLHF.

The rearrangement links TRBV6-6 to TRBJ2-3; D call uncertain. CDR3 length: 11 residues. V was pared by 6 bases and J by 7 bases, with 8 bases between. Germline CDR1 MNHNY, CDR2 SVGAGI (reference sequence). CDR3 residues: CASSNDNTQYF. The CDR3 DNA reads TGTGCCAGCAGCAATGACAATACGCAGTATTTT.